The sequence of this TCR beta chain was determined in a study of OX40 agonist ivuxolimab in advanced cancers. This clone was seen only a few times. The table came from immunoSEQ multiplex PCR; TCRdb's copy has only in-frame clones and leaves some out. The sample lists tens of thousands of clones, 88% occurring once. Germline V CDR1 and CDR2: WNHNN, SYGVQD (reference sequence). Trimming cost V 6 bases and J 12 bases, with 24 bases left between them. The CDR3 loop spans 16 amino acids. The source of this sequence is an adult with an advanced solid tumor such as melanoma, head and neck, liver or kidney cancer. Sequenced here: CD4+ or CD8+ T cells sorted from blood, sampled in a trial of the OX40 agonist ivuxolimab. This chain connects TRBV10-1 to TRBJ1-6; D is possibly TRBD1 (6 bases). The CDR3 loop reads CASRPTGPQGILPLHF. The CDR3 DNA is TGCGCCAGCAGACCAACCGGGCCACAGGGAATTCTACCCCTCCACTTT.